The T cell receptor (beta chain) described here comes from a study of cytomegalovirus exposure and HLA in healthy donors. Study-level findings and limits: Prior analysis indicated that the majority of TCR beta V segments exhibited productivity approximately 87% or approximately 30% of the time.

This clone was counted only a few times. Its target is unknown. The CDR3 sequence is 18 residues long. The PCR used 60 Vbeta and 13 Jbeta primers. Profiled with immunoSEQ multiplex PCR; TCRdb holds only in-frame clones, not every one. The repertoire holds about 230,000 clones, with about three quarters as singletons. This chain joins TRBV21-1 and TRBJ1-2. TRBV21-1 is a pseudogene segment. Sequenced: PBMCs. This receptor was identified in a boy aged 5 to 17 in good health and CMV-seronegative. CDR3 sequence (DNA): TGTGCCAGCAACATCAAAAAACAGGGAGGGGGGTCTAACTATGGCTACACCTTC. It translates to CASNIKKQGGGSNYGYTF.